The 2 T cell receptor beta chains given below trace back to one sample, sequenced in a study of shared clonotypes between healthy human individuals. Sequencing was performed with immunoSEQ multiplex PCR; in TCRdb, only in-frame clones are kept and a portion is missing. The sample holds around 430,000 clones, 70% to 80% seen once. The sequenced material came from PBMCs. The receptors stem from a woman aged 40 to 49 in good health. Some clones in this sample may be carry-over from other donors' samples.

Of note for this clone: Compared with germline, one end of the junction differs, possibly owing to a read error. The genes are TRBV6-6 and TRBJ2-7; 7 bases are a match to TRBD2. Germline CDR1 reads MNHNY; CDR2 reads SVGAGI (reference sequence). This CDR3 has 16 residues. The CDR3 reads CASSDSTSANSYEQYF. The CDR3 bases are TGTGCCAGCAGTGACTCAACTAGCGCAAACTCCTACGAGCAGTACTTC.

The V gene is TRBV28, the J gene TRBJ1-4; TRBD1 matches at 12 bases. V lost 5 bases to trimming and J lost 4 bases; unmatched junction nucleotides: 5. Germline V gene data show CDR1 as MDHEN and CDR2 as SYDVKM. This CDR3 region has 16 residues. The CDR3 nucleotides read TGTGCCAGCAGTCCGGGACAGGGGGCGATTAATGAAAAACTGTTTTTT. Amino acid sequence: CASSPGQGAINEKLFF.